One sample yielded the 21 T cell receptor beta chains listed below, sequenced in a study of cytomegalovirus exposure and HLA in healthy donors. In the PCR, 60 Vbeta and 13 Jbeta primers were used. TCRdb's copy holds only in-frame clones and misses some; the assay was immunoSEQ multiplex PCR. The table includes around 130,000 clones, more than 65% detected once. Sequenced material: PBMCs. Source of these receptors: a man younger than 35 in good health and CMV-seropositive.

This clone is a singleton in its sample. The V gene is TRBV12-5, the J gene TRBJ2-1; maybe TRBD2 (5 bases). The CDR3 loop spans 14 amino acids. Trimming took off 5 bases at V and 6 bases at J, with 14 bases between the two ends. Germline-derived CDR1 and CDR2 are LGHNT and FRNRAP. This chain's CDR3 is CASGGWETSNEQFF. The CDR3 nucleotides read TGTGCTAGTGGTGGGTGGGAGACGAGCAATGAGCAGTTCTTC.

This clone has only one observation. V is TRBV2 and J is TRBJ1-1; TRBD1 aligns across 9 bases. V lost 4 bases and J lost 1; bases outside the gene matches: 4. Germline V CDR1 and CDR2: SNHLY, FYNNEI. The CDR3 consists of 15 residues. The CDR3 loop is CASSGDREGNTEAFF. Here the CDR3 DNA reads TGTGCCAGCAGTGGGGACAGGGAAGGGAACACTGAAGCTTTCTTT.

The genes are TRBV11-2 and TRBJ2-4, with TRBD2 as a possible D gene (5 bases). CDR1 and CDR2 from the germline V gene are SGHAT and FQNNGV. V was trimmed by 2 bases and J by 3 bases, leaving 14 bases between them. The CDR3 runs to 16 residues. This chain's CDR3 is CASSLRFISDKNIQYF. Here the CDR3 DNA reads TGTGCCAGCAGCTTAAGGTTCATTAGCGACAAAAACATTCAGTACTTC. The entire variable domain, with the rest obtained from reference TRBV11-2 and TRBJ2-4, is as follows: EAGVAQSPRYKIIEKRQSVAFWCNPISGHATLYWYQQILGQGPKLLIQFQNNGVVDDSQLPKDRFSAERLKGVDSTLKIQPAKLEDSAVYLCASSLRFISDKNIQYFGAGTRLSVL.

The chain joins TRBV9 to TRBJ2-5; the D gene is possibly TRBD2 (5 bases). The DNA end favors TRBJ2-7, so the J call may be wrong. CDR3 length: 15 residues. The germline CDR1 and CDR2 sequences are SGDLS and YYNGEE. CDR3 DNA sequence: TGTGCCAGCAGCCCAGAGGACTTTCATTCCTACGAGCAGTACTTC. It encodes CASSPEDFHSYEQYF.

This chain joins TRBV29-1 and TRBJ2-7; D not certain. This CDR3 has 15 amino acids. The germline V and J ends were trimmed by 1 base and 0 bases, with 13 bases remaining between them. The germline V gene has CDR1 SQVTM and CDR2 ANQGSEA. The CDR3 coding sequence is TGCAGCGTTGAAGTTTTACAGCCGAACTCCTACGAGCAGTACTTC. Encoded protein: CSVEVLQPNSYEQYF.

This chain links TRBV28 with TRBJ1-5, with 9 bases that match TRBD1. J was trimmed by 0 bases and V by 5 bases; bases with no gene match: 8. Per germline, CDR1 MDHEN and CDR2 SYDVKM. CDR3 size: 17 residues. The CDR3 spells CASSGGQGTDSNQPQHF. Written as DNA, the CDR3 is TGTGCCAGCAGTGGGGGACAGGGCACTGATAGCAATCAGCCCCAGCATTTT.

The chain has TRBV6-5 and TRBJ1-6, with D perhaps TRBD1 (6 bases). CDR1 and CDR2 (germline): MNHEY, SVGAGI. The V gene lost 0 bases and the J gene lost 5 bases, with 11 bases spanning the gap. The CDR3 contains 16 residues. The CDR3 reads CASSYSMGGHNSPLHF. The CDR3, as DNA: TGTGCCAGCAGTTACTCGATGGGGGGGCATAATTCACCCCTCCACTTT.

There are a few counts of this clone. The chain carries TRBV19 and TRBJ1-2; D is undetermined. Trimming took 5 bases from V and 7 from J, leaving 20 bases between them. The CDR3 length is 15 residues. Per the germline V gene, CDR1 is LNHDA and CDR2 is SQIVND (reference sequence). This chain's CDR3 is CASSSNSGSFFGYTF. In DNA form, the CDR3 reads TGTGCCAGTAGTTCAAACAGCGGGTCTTTCTTTGGCTACACCTTC.

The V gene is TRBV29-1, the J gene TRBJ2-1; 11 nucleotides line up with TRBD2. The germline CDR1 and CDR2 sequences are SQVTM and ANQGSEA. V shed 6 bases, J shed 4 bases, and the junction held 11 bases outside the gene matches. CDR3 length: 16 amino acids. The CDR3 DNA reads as TGCAGCGTGCTACTAGCGGGAGTGAGTTCGTACAATGAGCAGTTCTTC. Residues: CSVLLAGVSSYNEQFF.

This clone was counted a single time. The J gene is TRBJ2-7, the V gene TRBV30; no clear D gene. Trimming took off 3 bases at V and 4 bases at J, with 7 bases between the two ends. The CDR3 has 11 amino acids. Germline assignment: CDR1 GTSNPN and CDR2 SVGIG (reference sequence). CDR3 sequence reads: CAWSPRYEQYF. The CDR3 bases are TGTGCCTGGAGCCCCAGATACGAGCAGTACTTC. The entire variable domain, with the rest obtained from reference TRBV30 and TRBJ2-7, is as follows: SQTIHQWPATLVQPVGSPLSLECTVEGTSNPNLYWYRQAAGRGLQLLFYSVGIGQISSEVPQNLSASRPQDRQFILSSKKLLLSDSGFYLCAWSPRYEQYFGPGTRLTVT.

The CDR3 sequence is CASSWTGERHEQYF. The DNA of the CDR3 is TGTGCCAGCAGTTGGACAGGGGAGAGGCACGAGCAGTACTTC. This chain connects TRBV6-5 to TRBJ2-7; TRBD1 matches 9 bases. The germline V gene encodes CDR1 MNHEY and CDR2 SVGAGI. The CDR3 has 14 residues. The trim removed 4 bases at V and 5 bases at J, leaving 6 bases unmatched.

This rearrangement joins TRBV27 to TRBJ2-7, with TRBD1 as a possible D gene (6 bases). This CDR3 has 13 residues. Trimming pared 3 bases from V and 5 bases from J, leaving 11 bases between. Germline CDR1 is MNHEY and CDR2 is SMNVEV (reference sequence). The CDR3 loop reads CASSFGTFHEQYF. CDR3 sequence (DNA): TGTGCCAGCAGTTTCGGGACATTCCACGAGCAGTACTTC.

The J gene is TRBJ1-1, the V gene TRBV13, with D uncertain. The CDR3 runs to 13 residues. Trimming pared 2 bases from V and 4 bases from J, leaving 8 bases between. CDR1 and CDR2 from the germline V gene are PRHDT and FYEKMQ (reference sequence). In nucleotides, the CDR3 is TGTGCCAGCAGCTTACGAGGGATCACTGAAGCTTTCTTT. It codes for CASSLRGITEAFF.

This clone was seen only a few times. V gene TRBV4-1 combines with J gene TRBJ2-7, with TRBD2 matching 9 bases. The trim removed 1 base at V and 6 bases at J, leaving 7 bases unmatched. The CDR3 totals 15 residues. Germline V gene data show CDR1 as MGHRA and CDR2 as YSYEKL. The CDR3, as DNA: TGCGCCAGCAGCCAAGTCAGCGGGAGGAAATTCGAGCAGTACTTC. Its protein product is CASSQVSGRKFEQYF.

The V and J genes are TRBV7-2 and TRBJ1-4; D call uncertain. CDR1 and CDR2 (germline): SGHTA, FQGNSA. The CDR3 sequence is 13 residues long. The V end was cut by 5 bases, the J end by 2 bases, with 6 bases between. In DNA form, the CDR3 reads TGTGCCAGCAGCACATTTACTAATGAAAAACTGTTTTTT. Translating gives CASSTFTNEKLFF. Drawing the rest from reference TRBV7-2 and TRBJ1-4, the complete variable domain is GAGVSQSPSNKVTEKGKDVELRCDPISGHTALYWYRQSLGQGLEFLIYFQGNSAPDKSGLPSDRFSAERTGGSVSTLTIQRTQQEDSAVYLCASSTFTNEKLFFGSGTQLSVL.

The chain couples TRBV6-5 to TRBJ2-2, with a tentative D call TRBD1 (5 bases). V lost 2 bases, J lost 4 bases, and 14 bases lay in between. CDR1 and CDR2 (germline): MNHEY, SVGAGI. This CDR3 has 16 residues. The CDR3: CASSYQFDRLTGELFF. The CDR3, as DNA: TGTGCCAGCAGTTACCAATTCGACAGACTCACCGGGGAGCTGTTTTTT.

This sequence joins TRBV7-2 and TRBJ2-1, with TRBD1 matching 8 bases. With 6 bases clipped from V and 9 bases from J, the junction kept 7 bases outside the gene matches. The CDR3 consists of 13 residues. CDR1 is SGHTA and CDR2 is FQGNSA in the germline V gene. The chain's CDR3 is CASSKDRDGEQFF. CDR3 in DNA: TGTGCCAGCAGTAAGGACAGGGATGGTGAGCAGTTCTTC.

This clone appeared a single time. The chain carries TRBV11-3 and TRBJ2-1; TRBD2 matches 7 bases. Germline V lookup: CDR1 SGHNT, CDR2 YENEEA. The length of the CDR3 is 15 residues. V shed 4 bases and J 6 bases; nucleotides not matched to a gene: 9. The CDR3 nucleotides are TGTGCCAGCAGCTCGGGGCTAGCGGAGACCAATGAGCAGTTCTTC. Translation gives CASSSGLAETNEQFF. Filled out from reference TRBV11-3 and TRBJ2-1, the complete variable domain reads EAGVVQSPRYKIIEKKQPVAFWCNPISGHNTLYWYLQNLGQGPELLIRYENEEAVDDSQLPKDRFSAERLKGVDSTLKIQPAELGDSAVYLCASSSGLAETNEQFFGPGTRLTVL.

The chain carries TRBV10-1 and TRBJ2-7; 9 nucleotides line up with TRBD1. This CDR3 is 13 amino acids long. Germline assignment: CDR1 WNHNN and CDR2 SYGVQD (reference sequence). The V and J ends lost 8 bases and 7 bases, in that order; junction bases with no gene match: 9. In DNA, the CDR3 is TGCGCCAGCGCGAATGGACAGGGGCAAGAGCAGTACTTC. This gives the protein CASANGQGQEQYF.

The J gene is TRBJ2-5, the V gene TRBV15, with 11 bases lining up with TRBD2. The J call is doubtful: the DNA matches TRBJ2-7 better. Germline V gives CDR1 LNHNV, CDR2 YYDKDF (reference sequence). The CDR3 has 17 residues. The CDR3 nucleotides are TGTGCCACCAGCAGACCTTATTTAGCGGGAGGGCCCTACGAGCAGTACTTC. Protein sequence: CATSRPYLAGGPYEQYF.

The CDR3 DNA sequence: TGTGCCAGCAGCTTAGAGTTCAGCAGCGGGGCTTTCTACGAGCAGTACTTC. It specifies CASSLEFSSGAFYEQYF. The V call is TRBV11-2, the J call TRBJ2-7, with TRBD2 matching over 7 bases. Germline V gene data show CDR1 as SGHAT and CDR2 as FQNNGV. The J segment lost 3 bases and the V segment lost 0 bases, leaving 11 bases of the junction unmatched. The CDR3 runs to 17 residues.